This TCR beta chain was recorded in a study of T cell clonotyping in hematopoietic cell transplantation. Study-level points and caveats: After transplant, recipient diversity fell while pathologically expanded clonotypes grew through day 180. At the given depth, recipient repertoires were over 95% de novo clonotypes. No sorting was done, leaving CD4 and CD8 contributions mixed.

A note on this clone: Its antigen is unknown.

Recipient blood drawn about 28 days pretransplant and days 30, 100, 180 after. Sequencing was performed with immunoSEQ multiplex PCR; in TCRdb, only in-frame clones are kept and a portion is missing. Here the sample spans approximately 4,200 clones, 70% to 85% being singletons. V was pared by 3 bases and J by 2 bases, with 5 bases of the junction left unmatched. The V gene's germline CDR1 is SGDLS and CDR2 YYNGEE. CDR3 size: 15 residues. Specimen: peripheral blood mononuclear cells, collected 100 days after allogeneic stem cell transplant. The chain combines TRBV9 with TRBJ1-3, with 7 bases identical to TRBD1. The origin of this receptor is a male patient in his forties or fifties who had an allogeneic stem cell transplant from an unrelated donor, so the T cells may come from the graft donor. Some clones in this sample may be carry-over from other donors' samples. The CDR3 nucleotides are TGTGCCAGCAGCGGAGGGGGCGCCCCTGGAAACACCATATATTTT. Protein sequence: CASSGGGAPGNTIYF.